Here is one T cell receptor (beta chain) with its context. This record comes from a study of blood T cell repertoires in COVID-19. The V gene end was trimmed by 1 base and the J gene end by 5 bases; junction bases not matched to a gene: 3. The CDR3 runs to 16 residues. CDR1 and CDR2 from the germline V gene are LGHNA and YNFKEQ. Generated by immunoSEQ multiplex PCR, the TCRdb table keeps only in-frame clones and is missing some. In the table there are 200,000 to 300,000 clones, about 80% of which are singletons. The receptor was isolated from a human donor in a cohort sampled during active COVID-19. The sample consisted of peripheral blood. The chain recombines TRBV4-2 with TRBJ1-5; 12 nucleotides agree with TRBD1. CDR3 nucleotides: TGTGCCAGCAGCCAAGGGGACAGGGGGCTTTATCAGCCCCAGCATTTT. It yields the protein CASSQGDRGLYQPQHF.